The 9 T cell receptor beta chains below all came from one sample that was sequenced in a study of CXCR3-negative and CXCR3-positive naive CD8 T cells. It was by 5' RACE with UMI labels that the TRB cDNA libraries were prepared. TCRdb re-called the 5' RACE reads, yielding one record per CDR3 amino acid sequence without DNA. The table lists 45,000 to 55,000 distinct CDR3 sequences. The source material was memory CD8+ T cells from blood. The receptors were sampled from a human donor in good health. Some clones in this sample may be carry-over from other donors' samples.

This chain links TRBV7-6 with TRBJ2-7; TCRdb gives TRBD2 as the D gene, but with no DNA this cannot be confirmed. The CDR3 has 15 amino acids. In germline, CDR1 is SGHVS, CDR2 FNYEAQ. The CDR3 reads CASSLEGLAGVEQYF.

V gene TRBV29-1 combines with J gene TRBJ2-7. Per germline, CDR1 SQVTM and CDR2 ANQGSEA. The CDR3 consists of 14 residues. CDR3 residues: CSVEDPGSAYEQYF.

V usage is TRBV29-1 and J usage is TRBJ1-2; without DNA, the TCRdb call of TRBD1 cannot be checked. Germline lookup yields CDR1 SQVTM and CDR2 ANQGSEA. The CDR3 is made up of 16 amino acids. The CDR3: CSGQILKQGFGYGYTF.

This clonotype ranks as medium-sized in terms of frequency. The genes are TRBV6-4 and TRBJ1-1; with no DNA, the TCRdb D assignment of TRBD1 cannot be verified. CDR1 is MRHNA, CDR2 SNTAGT, per germline. The CDR3 runs 13 residues. CDR3 residues: CASSGGENTEAFF.

The chain uses TRBV20-1 and TRBJ1-1; as DNA is missing, the TRBD1 call by TCRdb cannot be tested. CDR1 and CDR2 from the germline V gene are DFQATT and SNEGSKA (reference sequence). The CDR3 has 14 residues. The CDR3 sequence is CSARGPEGDTEAFF.

V is TRBV4-1 and J is TRBJ1-3. The CDR3 is made up of 16 amino acids. CDR1 is MGHRA and CDR2 is YSYEKL in the germline V gene. This CDR3 is CASSQVAGTSGNTIYF.

The CDR3 loop reads CASSKEGYSYNEQFF. The rearrangement joins TRBV7-6 to TRBJ2-1; absent DNA, TCRdb's TRBD2 call cannot be checked. CDR1 SGHVS and CDR2 FNYEAQ come from the germline V gene. The CDR3 has 15 residues.

This sequence joins TRBV29-1 and TRBJ2-7; absent DNA, TCRdb's TRBD1 call cannot be checked. This CDR3 spans 13 amino acids. Germline V lookup: CDR1 SQVTM, CDR2 ANQGSEA. The CDR3 spells CSVEAGDSYEQYF.

V and J are TRBV6-2 or TRBV6-3 and TRBJ1-5; TCRdb outputs TRBD1, but without DNA this stays unchecked. The germline gives CDR1 MNHEY, CDR2 SVGEGT. The CDR3 contains 14 residues. The CDR3 is CASSYSDSPQPQHF.